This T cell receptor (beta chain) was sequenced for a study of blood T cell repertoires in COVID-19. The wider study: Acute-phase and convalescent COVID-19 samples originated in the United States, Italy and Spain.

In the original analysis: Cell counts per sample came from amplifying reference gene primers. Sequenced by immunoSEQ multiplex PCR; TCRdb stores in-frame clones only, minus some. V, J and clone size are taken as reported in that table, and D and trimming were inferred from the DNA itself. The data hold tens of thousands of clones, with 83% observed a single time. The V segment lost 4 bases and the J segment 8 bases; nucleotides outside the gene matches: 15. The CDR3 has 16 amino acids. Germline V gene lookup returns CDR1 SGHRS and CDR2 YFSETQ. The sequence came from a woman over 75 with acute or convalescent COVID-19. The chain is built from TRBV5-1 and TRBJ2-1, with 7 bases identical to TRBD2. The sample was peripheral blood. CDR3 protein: CASSPGWLAEGDEQFF. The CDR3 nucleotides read TGCGCCAGCAGCCCAGGGTGGCTAGCGGAAGGGGATGAGCAGTTCTTC. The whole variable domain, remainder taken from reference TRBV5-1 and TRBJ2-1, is KAGVTQTPRYLIKTRGQQVTLSCSPISGHRSVSWYQQTPGQGLQFLFEYFSETQRNKGNFPGRFSGRQFSNSRSEMNVSTLELGDSALYLCASSPGWLAEGDEQFFGPGTRLTVL.